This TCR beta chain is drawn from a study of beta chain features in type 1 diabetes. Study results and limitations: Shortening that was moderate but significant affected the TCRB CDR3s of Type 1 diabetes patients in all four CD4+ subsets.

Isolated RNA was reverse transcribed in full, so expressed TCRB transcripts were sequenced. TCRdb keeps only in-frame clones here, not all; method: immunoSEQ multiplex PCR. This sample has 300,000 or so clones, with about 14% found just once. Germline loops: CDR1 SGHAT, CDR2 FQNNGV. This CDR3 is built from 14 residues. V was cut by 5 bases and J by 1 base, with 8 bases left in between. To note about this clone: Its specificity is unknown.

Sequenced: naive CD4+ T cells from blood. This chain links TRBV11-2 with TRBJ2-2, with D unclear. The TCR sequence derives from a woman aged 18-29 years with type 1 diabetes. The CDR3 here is CASSPKRNTGELFF. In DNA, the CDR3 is TGTGCCAGCAGCCCTAAGCGGAACACCGGGGAGCTGTTTTTT. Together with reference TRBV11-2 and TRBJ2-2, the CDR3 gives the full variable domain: EAGVAQSPRYKIIEKRQSVAFWCNPISGHATLYWYQQILGQGPKLLIQFQNNGVVDDSQLPKDRFSAERLKGVDSTLKIQPAKLEDSAVYLCASSPKRNTGELFFGEGSRLTVL.